Below, one T cell receptor (beta chain) is given with its context. Only in-frame clones appear in the TCRdb table, and some are missing; sequencing was by immunoSEQ multiplex PCR. The data contain 150,000 to 200,000 clones, 70% to 80% of them seen just once; the ten biggest clones take up around 6%. This record comes from a study of blood T cell repertoires in COVID-19. The sequencing sample was made of peripheral blood. The clonotype originates from a woman aged 35 to 49 with COVID-19, enrolled during active disease.

The chain's CDR3 is CASMGLQPTDTQYF. The CDR3 region has the DNA TGTGCCAGCATGGGCTTGCAACCCACAGATACGCAGTATTTT. The rearrangement joins TRBV27 to TRBJ2-3; D uncertain. Germline lookup yields CDR1 MNHEY and CDR2 SMNVEV (reference sequence). V dropped 7 bases and J dropped 2 bases, with 13 bases sitting between them. The CDR3 covers 14 residues.